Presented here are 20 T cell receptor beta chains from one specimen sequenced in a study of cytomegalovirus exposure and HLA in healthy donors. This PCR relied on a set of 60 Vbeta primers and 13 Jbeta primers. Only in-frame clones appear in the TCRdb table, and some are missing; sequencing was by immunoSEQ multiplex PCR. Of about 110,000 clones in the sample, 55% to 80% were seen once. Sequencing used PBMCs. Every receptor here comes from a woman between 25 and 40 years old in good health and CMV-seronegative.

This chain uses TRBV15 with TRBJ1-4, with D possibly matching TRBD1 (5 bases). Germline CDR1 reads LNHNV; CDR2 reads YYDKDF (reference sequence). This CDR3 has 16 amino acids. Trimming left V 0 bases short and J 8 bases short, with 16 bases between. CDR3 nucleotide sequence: TGTGCCACCAGCAGAGATAGGTGGCAGGGAATGGAAAAACTGTTTTTT. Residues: CATSRDRWQGMEKLFF. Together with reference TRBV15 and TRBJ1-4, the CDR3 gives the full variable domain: DAMVIQNPRYQVTQFGKPVTLSCSQTLNHNVMYWYQQKSSQAPKLLFHYYDKDFNNEADTPDNFQSRRPNTSFCFLDIRSPGLGDTAMYLCATSRDRWQGMEKLFFGSGTQLSVL.

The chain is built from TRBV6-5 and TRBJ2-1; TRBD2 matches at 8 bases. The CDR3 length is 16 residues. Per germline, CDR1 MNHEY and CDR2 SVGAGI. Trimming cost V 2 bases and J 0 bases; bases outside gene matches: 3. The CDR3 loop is CASSYAGGPSYNEQFF. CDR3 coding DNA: TGTGCCAGCAGTTACGCGGGAGGCCCCTCCTACAATGAGCAGTTCTTC.

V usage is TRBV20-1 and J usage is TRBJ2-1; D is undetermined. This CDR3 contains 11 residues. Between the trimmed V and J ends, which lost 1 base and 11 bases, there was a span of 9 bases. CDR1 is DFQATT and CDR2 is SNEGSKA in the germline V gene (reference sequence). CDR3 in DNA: TGCAGTGCTAGAGTGGGCTGTCAGCAGTTCTTC. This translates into CSARVGCQQFF.

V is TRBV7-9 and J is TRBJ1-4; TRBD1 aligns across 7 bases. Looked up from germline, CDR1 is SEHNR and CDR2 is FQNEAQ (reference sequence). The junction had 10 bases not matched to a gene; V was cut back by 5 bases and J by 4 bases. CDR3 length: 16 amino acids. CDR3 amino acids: CASSRTPGQLNEKLFF. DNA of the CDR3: TGTGCCAGCAGCAGAACCCCGGGACAGCTTAATGAAAAACTGTTTTTT.

The CDR3: CASSYVDRAHGQYF. The CDR3 coding sequence is TGTGCCAGCAGTTACGTCGACAGGGCCCACGGGCAGTACTTC. The chain combines TRBV6-5 with TRBJ2-7; 7 bases are shared with TRBD1. This CDR3 region has 14 residues. Per germline, CDR1 MNHEY and CDR2 SVGAGI. The V segment lost 2 bases and the J segment 9 bases; nucleotides outside the gene matches: 10.

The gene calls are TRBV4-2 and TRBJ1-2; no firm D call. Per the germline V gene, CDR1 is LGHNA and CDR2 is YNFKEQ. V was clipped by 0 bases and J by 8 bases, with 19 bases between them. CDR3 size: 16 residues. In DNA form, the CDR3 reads TGTGCCAGCAGCCAAGAACGACTAACAGTGCCGACGGGCTACACCTTC. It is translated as CASSQERLTVPTGYTF.

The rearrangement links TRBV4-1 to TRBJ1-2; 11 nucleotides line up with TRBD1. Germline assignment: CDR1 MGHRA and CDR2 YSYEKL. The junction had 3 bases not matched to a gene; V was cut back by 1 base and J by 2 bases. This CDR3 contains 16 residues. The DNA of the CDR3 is TGCGCCAGCAGCCAAGGGGGGACAGGGGGAAACTATGGCTACACCTTC. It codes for CASSQGGTGGNYGYTF.

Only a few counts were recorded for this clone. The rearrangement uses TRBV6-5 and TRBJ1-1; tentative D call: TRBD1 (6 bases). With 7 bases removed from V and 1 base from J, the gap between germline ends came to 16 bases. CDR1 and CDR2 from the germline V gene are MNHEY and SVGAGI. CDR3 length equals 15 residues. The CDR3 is CASTRGRGGNTEAFF. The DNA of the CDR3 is TGTGCCAGCACCCGGGGCAGGGGCGGGAACACTGAAGCTTTCTTT.

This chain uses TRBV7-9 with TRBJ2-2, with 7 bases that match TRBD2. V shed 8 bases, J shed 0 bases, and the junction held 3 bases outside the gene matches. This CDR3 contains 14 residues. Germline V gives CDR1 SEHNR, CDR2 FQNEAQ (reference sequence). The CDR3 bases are TGTGCCAGCGGGAGGGGTACGAACACCGGGGAGCTGTTTTTT. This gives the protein CASGRGTNTGELFF.

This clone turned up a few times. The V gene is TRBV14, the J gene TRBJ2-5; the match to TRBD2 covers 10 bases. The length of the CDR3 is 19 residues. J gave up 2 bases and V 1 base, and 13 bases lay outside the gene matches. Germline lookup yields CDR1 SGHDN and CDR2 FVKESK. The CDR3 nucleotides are TGTGCCAGCAGCCAAGTATTTGGACTAGCGGAAAGGCGGCAAGAGACCCAGTACTTC. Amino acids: CASSQVFGLAERRQETQYF.

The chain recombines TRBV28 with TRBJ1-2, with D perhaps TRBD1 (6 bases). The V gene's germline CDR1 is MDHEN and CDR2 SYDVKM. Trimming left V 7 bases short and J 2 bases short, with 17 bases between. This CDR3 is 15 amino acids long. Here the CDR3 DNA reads TGTGCCAGCATTCCCCTGGACAGCAGGAACTATGGCTACACCTTC. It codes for CASIPLDSRNYGYTF.

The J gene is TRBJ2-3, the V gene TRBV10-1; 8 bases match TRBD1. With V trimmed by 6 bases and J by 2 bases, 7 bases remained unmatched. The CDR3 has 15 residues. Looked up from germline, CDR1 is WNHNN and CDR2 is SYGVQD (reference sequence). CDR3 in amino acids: CASSPGGLYTDTQYF. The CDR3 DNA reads TGCGCCAGCAGCCCAGGGGGCCTCTACACAGATACGCAGTATTTT.

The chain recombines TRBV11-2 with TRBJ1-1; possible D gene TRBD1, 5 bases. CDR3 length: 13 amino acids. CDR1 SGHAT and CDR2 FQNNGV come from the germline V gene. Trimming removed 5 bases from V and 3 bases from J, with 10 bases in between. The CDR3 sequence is CASSQGLDTEAFF. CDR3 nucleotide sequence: TGTGCCAGCAGCCAGGGCCTGGACACTGAAGCTTTCTTT.

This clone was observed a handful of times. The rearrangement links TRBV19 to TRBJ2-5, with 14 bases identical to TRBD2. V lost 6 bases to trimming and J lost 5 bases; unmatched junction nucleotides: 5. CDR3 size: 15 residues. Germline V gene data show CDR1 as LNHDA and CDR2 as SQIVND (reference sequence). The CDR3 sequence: CASSGLAGGRETQYF. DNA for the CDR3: TGTGCCAGTAGCGGACTAGCGGGAGGTCGGGAGACCCAGTACTTC.

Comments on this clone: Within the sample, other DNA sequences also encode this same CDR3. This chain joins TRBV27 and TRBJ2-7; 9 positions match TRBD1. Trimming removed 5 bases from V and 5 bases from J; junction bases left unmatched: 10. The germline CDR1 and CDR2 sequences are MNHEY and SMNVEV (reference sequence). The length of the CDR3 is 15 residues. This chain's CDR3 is CASSLLGQGHHEQYF. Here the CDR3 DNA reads TGTGCCAGCAGTCTTCTCGGACAGGGGCACCACGAGCAGTACTTC.

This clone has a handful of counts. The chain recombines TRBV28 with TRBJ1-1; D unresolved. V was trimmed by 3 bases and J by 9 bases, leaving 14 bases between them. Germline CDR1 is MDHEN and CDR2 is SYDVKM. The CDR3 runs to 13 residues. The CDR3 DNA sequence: TGTGCCAGCAGTTTCCCCAGAACGACACAAGCTTTCTTT. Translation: CASSFPRTTQAFF.

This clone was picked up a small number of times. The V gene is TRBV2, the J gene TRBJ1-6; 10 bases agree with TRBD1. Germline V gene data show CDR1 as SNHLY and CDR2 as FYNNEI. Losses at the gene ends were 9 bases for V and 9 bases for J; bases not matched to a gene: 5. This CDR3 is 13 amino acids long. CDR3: CARGTGEGSPLHF. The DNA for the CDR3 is TGTGCCAGGGGGACAGGGGAAGGTTCACCCCTCCACTTT.

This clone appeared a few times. The CDR3 region has the DNA TGTGCCAGCAGCTTGGATTGGGACAGGGAACGGGGCACAGATACGCAGTATTTT. Protein product: CASSLDWDRERGTDTQYF. The rearrangement joins TRBV7-9 to TRBJ2-3; 9 bases are shared with TRBD1. The CDR3 totals 18 residues. CDR1 and CDR2 from the germline V gene are SEHNR and FQNEAQ (reference sequence). V was pared by 3 bases and J by 1 base, with 11 bases of the junction left unmatched.

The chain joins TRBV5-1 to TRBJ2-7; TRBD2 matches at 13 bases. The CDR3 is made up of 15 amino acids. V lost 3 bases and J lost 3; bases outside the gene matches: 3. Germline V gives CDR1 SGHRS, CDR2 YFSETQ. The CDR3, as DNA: TGCGCCAGCAGCTGGGGACTAGCGGGAAGCTACGAGCAGTACTTC. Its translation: CASSWGLAGSYEQYF.

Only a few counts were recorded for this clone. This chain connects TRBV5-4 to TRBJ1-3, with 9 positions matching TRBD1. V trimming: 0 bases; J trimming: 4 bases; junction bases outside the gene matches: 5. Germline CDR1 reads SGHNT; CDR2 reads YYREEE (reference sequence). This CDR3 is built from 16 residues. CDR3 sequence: CASSLAPGQGGNTIYF. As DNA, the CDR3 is TGTGCCAGCAGCTTGGCCCCGGGACAGGGCGGAAACACCATATATTTT.